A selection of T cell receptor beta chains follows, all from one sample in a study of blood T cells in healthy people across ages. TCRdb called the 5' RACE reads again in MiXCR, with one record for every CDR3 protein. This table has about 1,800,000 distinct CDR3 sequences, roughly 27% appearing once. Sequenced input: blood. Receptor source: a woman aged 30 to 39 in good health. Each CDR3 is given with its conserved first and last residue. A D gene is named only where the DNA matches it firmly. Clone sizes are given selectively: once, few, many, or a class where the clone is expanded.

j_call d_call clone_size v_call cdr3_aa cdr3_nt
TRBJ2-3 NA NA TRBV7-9 CASSLGQGPEDTQYF TGTGCCAGCAGCTTAGGTCAGGGGCCCGAGGATACGCAGTATTTT
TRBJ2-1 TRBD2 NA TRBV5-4 CASGGISYNEQFF TGCGCCAGCGGGGGAATATCCTACAATGAGCAGTTCTTC
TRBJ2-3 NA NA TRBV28 CASLGSRWATDTQYF TGTGCCAGTTTAGGATCCCGATGGGCGACAGATACGCAGTATTTT
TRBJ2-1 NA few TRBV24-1 CATSRRDRSEQFF TGTGCCACCAGCCGCCGGGACCGCTCTGAGCAGTTCTTC
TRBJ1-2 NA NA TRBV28 CASSSYASLANYGYTF TGTGCCAGCAGTTCCTACGCTTCTTTAGCTAACTATGGCTACACCTTC
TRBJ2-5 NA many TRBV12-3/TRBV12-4 CASRARGASGETQYF TGTGCCAGCAGGGCTAGGGGAGCCTCCGGGGAGACCCAGTACTTC
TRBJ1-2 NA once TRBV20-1 CSARTSVGEYGYTF TGCAGTGCTAGAACCTCTGTAGGGGAGTATGGCTACACCTTC
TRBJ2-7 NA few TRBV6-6 CASRLDHYEQYF TGTGCCAGCAGGTTAGACCATTACGAGCAGTACTTC
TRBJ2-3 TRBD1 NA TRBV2 CASSEDGQADTQYF TGTGCCAGCAGTGAAGACGGACAGGCAGATACGCAGTATTTT
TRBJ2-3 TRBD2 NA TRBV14 CASSHWGLADTDTQYF TGTGCCAGCAGCCATTGGGGACTAGCGGACACAGATACGCAGTATTTT
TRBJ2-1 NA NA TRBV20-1 CSAPSAVSPSYNEQFF TGCAGTGCTCCCTCTGCCGTCAGCCCTTCCTACAATGAGCAGTTCTTC
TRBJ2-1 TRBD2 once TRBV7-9 CASISGVMAGGYNEQFF TGTGCCAGCATCTCGGGGGTCATGGCGGGAGGATACAATGAGCAGTTCTTC
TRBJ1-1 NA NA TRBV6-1 CASSEAALNTEAFF TGTGCCAGCAGTGAAGCAGCGTTGAACACTGAAGCTTTCTTT
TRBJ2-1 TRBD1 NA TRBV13 CASSLEIGTGDNEQFF TGTGCCAGCAGCTTAGAAATTGGGACAGGGGACAATGAGCAGTTCTTC
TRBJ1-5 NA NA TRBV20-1 CSASRGGSGQSQHF TGCAGTGCTAGTCGGGGGGGCTCGGGGCAGTCCCAGCATTTT
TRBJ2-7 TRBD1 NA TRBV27 CASSWYSGTGAYEQYF TGTGCCAGCAGTTGGTATTCCGGGACAGGAGCCTACGAGCAGTACTTC
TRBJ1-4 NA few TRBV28 CASTPRGDEKLFF TGTGCCAGCACCCCACGTGGGGATGAAAAACTGTTTTTT
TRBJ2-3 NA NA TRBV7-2 CASSSSKGAQYF TGTGCCAGCAGCAGCTCCAAGGGGGCGCAGTATTTT
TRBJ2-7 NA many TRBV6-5 CASSYSGSSEQYF TGTGCCAGCAGTTACTCCGGGAGCAGCGAGCAGTACTTC
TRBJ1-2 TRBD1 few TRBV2 CASSSDRGLNGYTF TGTGCCAGCAGTTCGGACAGGGGTCTGAATGGCTACACCTTC
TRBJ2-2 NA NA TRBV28 CASSFLLNTGELFF TGTGCCAGCAGTTTCCTCCTGAACACCGGGGAGCTGTTTTTT
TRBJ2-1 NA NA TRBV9 CASSVVGLPNNEQFF TGTGCCAGCAGCGTAGTTGGACTGCCAAACAATGAGCAGTTCTTC
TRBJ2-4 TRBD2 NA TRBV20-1 CSAPGPSGGLGQYF TGCAGTGCTCCCGGTCCTAGCGGGGGGCTTGGGCAGTACTTC
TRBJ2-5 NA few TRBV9 CASSVYGLGGETQYF TGTGCCAGCAGCGTCTACGGTTTGGGAGGAGAGACCCAGTACTTC
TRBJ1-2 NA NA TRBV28 CTSSRNYGYTF TGTACCAGCAGTCGGAACTATGGTTACACCTTC
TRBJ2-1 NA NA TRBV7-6 CASSLDGRGGIDEQFF TGTGCCAGCAGCTTAGATGGGCGGGGTGGGATCGATGAGCAGTTCTTC
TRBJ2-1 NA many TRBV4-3 CASSRTFFNEQFF TGCGCCAGCAGCCGTACGTTCTTCAATGAGCAGTTCTTC
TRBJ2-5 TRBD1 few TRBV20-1 CSVRRTGAWETQYF TGCAGTGTCAGGCGGACAGGGGCGTGGGAGACCCAGTACTTC
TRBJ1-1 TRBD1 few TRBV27 CASSIGTGRANTEAFF TGTGCCAGCAGTATCGGGACAGGGCGCGCCAACACTGAAGCTTTCTTT
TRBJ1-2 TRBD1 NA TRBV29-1 CSVEFWDRVLRGYTF TGCAGCGTTGAATTTTGGGACAGGGTATTAAGAGGCTACACCTTC
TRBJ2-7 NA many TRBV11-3 CASSRGDHYEQYF TGTGCCAGCAGCCGGGGAGATCACTACGAGCAGTACTTC
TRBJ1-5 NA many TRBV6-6 CASKQGRGNQPQHF TGTGCCAGCAAACAGGGCAGGGGTAATCAGCCCCAGCATTTT
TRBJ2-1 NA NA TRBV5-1 CASPQSSYNEQFF TGCGCCAGCCCCCAAAGCTCCTACAATGAGCAGTTCTTC
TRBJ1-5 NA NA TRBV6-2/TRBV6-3 CASSYKNLNGQPQHF TGTGCCAGCAGTTACAAGAATCTGAATGGTCAGCCCCAGCATTTT